The present TCR beta chain was sequenced within a study of CD8 T cells in ankylosing spondylitis. General study findings and limits: From matched ankylosing spondylitis synovial fluid, disease-linked clones were reportedly recovered at significantly enriched levels. Several highly homologous variants made up a TCR beta motif, and this motif appeared characteristic of ankylosing spondylitis blood. Disease-linked clones had a CD8+ phenotype and relatively low frequency in peripheral blood.

A quantitative 5'-RACE method, one with molecular barcodes, was used to make TCR beta libraries. TCRdb reanalysed the 5' RACE reads using MiXCR and keeps one entry per CDR3 protein. The table has tens of thousands of distinct CDR3 sequences, over 5% seen once. The CDR3 is made up of 19 amino acids. V trimming: 5 bases; J trimming: 0 bases; junction bases outside the gene matches: 9. On this clonotype itself: What it recognizes is unknown.

The sequence was collected from a male donor with ankylosing spondylitis. This rearrangement joins TRBV12-3 or TRBV12-4 to TRBJ2-2; 13 bases line up with TRBD2. The specimen was synovial fluid, either unsorted or a sorted T cell fraction (not recorded which). The CDR3 is CASSLLLGLAGANTGELFF. In DNA form, the CDR3 reads TGTGCCAGCAGTCTCCTCCTCGGACTAGCGGGAGCGAACACCGGGGAGCTGTTTTTT.